This TCR beta chain is from a study of T-cell reconstitution after alpha-beta-depleted transplantation in children. General study points: Fresh T-cell production supplied most of the T-cell counts and diversity seen one year after transplant. Several hundred graft clones that had expanded were reportedly the source of alpha-beta T cells about two months after transplant. It was surviving recipient T cells and thymic progenitors that gave some patients high TCRbeta diversity at day 60.

This clonotype was counted at least ten times. Its antigen is unknown. Researchers prepared the TCRbeta library using unique molecular identifiers, the study reports. TCRdb independently ran MiXCR on the PCR reads; one entry per CDR3 protein. The sample lists around 440,000 distinct CDR3 sequences, about 11% seen once, with 2% to 2.5% in the top ten. Germline loops: CDR1 MNHEY, CDR2 SVGEGT. V was pared by 2 bases and J by 10 bases, with 16 bases between. The CDR3 is 14 residues long. This specimen consisted of PBMCs, obtained before TCRalphabeta/CD19-depleted stem cell transplant. The sequence derives from a child younger than 10 with inherited bone marrow failure, due to receive a stem cell transplant. V usage is TRBV6-2 or TRBV6-3 and J usage is TRBJ2-3; TRBD2 is a possible D gene (5 bases). Written as DNA, the CDR3 is TGTGCCAGCAGTTACCCGGCTAGCCTCACGTCGCAGTATTTT. Encoded protein: CASSYPASLTSQYF.